Below are 27 T cell receptor beta chains sequenced from a single sample in a study of cytomegalovirus exposure and HLA in healthy donors. The primer mix had 60 Vbeta and 13 Jbeta primers. TCRdb's table, derived via immunoSEQ multiplex PCR, lists solely in-frame clones and lacks some. The sample consists of around 120,000 clones, about four fifths of them appearing once. Sequencing used PBMCs. All receptors derive from a female donor in good health and CMV-seropositive.

The V gene is TRBV5-1, the J gene TRBJ2-3; D perhaps matches TRBD1 (6 bases). Germline loops: CDR1 SGHRS, CDR2 YFSETQ. V dropped 2 bases and J dropped 2 bases, with 15 bases sitting between them. This CDR3 contains 16 residues. CDR3 sequence: CASSLPLQGPTDTQYF. The DNA of the CDR3 is TGCGCCAGCAGCTTACCATTACAGGGACCCACAGATACGCAGTATTTT.

V is TRBV2 and J is TRBJ1-2, with D perhaps matching TRBD1 (5 bases). This CDR3 comprises 15 residues. Trimming cost V 2 bases and J 2 bases, with 12 bases left between them. Germline V gene data show CDR1 as SNHLY and CDR2 as FYNNEI. In DNA, the CDR3 is TGTGCCAGCAGTGAATTCCCTTCAGGGAACTATGGCTACACCTTC. Protein sequence: CASSEFPSGNYGYTF.

The chain employs TRBV4-3 and TRBJ2-3; D perhaps matches TRBD2 (5 bases). This CDR3 has 13 amino acids. Germline V CDR1 and CDR2: LGHNA, YSLEER. With 4 bases removed from V and 4 bases from J, the gap between germline ends came to 9 bases. CDR3 in amino acids: CASSPRRADTQYF. CDR3 DNA: TGCGCCAGCAGCCCCCGGCGGGCAGATACGCAGTATTTT.

This sequence joins TRBV2 and TRBJ1-5; weak D call: TRBD1 (6 bases). Germline V gene sequence: CDR1 SNHLY, CDR2 FYNNEI. The CDR3 extends over 14 amino acids. Between the trimmed V and J ends, which lost 3 bases and 4 bases, there was a span of 10 bases. The CDR3 loop is CASSDWTENQPQHF. CDR3 in DNA: TGTGCCAGCAGTGATTGGACAGAGAATCAGCCCCAGCATTTT. Using reference TRBV2 and TRBJ1-5 for the parts outside the CDR3, the full variable domain is EPEVTQTPSHQVTQMGQEVILRCVPISNHLYFYWYRQILGQKVEFLVSFYNNEISEKSEIFDDQFSVERPDGSNFTLKIRSTKLEDSAMYFCASSDWTENQPQHFGDGTRLSIL.

The chain couples TRBV5-4 to TRBJ2-3, with TRBD2 matching over 7 bases. The germline V gene has CDR1 SGHNT and CDR2 YYREEE (reference sequence). The trim removed 4 bases at V and 0 bases at J, leaving 8 bases unmatched. The CDR3 extends over 16 amino acids. This CDR3 is CASSTPAGSSTDTQYF. The CDR3 nucleotides read TGTGCCAGCAGCACACCAGCGGGGAGTAGCACAGATACGCAGTATTTT.

This clone has a handful of counts. The rearrangement uses TRBV19 and TRBJ1-5; 8 nucleotides match TRBD1. The CDR3 has 15 amino acids. CDR1 and CDR2 from the germline V gene are LNHDA and SQIVND (reference sequence). V trimming: 3 bases; J trimming: 2 bases; junction bases outside the gene matches: 3. CDR3 coding DNA: TGTGCCAGTAGTATTCAGGACAGGGGCAATCAGCCCCAGCATTTT. It is translated as CASSIQDRGNQPQHF. Together with reference TRBV19 and TRBJ1-5, the CDR3 gives the full variable domain: DGGITQSPKYLFRKEGQNVTLSCEQNLNHDAMYWYRQDPGQGLRLIYYSQIVNDFQKGDIAEGYSVSREKKESFPLTVTSAQKNPTAFYLCASSIQDRGNQPQHFGDGTRLSIL.

This rearrangement joins TRBV9 to TRBJ2-3; 7 bases are a match to TRBD2. After removal of 0 bases from V and 1 base from J, the junction contained 5 bases not matched to a gene. The CDR3 has 16 amino acids. The V gene's germline CDR1 is SGDLS and CDR2 YYNGEE. CDR3 nucleotides: TGTGCCAGCAGCGTAGCGGGGAGGGGAGGCACAGATACGCAGTATTTT. It specifies CASSVAGRGGTDTQYF.

V and J are TRBV7-2 and TRBJ2-5; unclear D gene. The CDR3 is 14 amino acids. V was pared by 1 base and J by 3 bases, with 9 bases between. CDR1 is SGHTA, CDR2 FQGNSA, per germline. CDR3 protein: CASSLGAGKETQYF. The CDR3 nucleotides read TGTGCCAGCAGCTTAGGGGCAGGTAAAGAGACCCAGTACTTC.

This clone was recorded once. The V call is TRBV4-1, the J call TRBJ2-5; D is unresolved. V was cut by 0 bases and J by 4 bases, with 9 bases left in between. The length of the CDR3 is 14 residues. Germline V gives CDR1 MGHRA, CDR2 YSYEKL. CDR3 protein: CASSQDRTRETQYF. The DNA for the CDR3 is TGCGCCAGCAGCCAAGATCGAACGAGAGAGACCCAGTACTTC.

The chain uses TRBV5-1 and TRBJ2-5; unclear D gene. Trimming stripped 2 bases from V and 5 bases from J, with 10 bases between. The CDR3 is 13 residues long. From germline, CDR1 is SGHRS and CDR2 YFSETQ. The CDR3 region is CASSFDWSETQYF. The DNA for the CDR3 is TGCGCCAGCAGCTTCGACTGGTCGGAGACCCAGTACTTC.

The chain joins TRBV29-1 to TRBJ2-7, with 9 bases that match TRBD1. CDR3 length: 15 residues. V lost 6 bases, J lost 5 bases, and 14 bases stayed unmatched. CDR1 is SQVTM and CDR2 is ANQGSEA in the germline V gene. This chain's CDR3 is CSVVTDRGRNDEQYF. The CDR3, as DNA: TGCAGCGTCGTTACGGACAGGGGACGAAATGACGAGCAGTACTTC.

The J gene is TRBJ1-4, the V gene TRBV6-1; D not certain. Per germline, CDR1 MNHNS and CDR2 SASEGT. Trimming took off 0 bases at V and 4 bases at J, with 12 bases between the two ends. The CDR3 length is 16 residues. DNA for the CDR3: TGTGCCAGCAGTGAAGCTCGGGGTAGTATTAATGAAAAACTGTTTTTT. It encodes CASSEARGSINEKLFF.

The genes are TRBV9 and TRBJ2-3; TRBD1 matches at 8 bases. CDR3 length: 15 residues. Germline CDR1 is SGDLS and CDR2 is YYNGEE. With V trimmed by 2 bases and J by 6 bases, 8 bases remained unmatched. The CDR3 spells CASSVDGTGGDTQYF. For the CDR3, the DNA is TGTGCCAGCAGCGTCGACGGGACAGGCGGGGATACGCAGTATTTT. Together with reference TRBV9 and TRBJ2-3, the CDR3 gives the full variable domain: DSGVTQTPKHLITATGQRVTLRCSPRSGDLSVYWYQQSLDQGLQFLIQYYNGEERAKGNILERFSAQQFPDLHSELNLSSLELGDSALYFCASSVDGTGGDTQYFGPGTRLTVL.

This clone was seen a handful of times. In DNA form, the CDR3 reads TGTGCCAGCAGCGGCCGGGACAGAGAAAGAGGCTACACCTTC. Translation gives CASSGRDRERGYTF. The chain employs TRBV6-4 and TRBJ1-2, with 7 bases aligning to TRBD1. Germline trimming cut 6 bases from V and 8 bases from J; bases unmatched to any gene: 12. The CDR3 is made up of 14 amino acids. CDR1 MRHNA and CDR2 SNTAGT come from the germline V gene.

The rearrangement links TRBV7-9 to TRBJ2-1, with TRBD2 matching 11 bases. The CDR3 runs 14 residues. Germline CDR1 is SEHNR and CDR2 is FQNEAQ (reference sequence). Losses at the gene ends were 9 bases for V and 9 bases for J; bases not matched to a gene: 10. This CDR3 is CASLLAGGWSEQFF. The CDR3, as DNA: TGTGCCAGTCTTCTAGCGGGGGGTTGGAGTGAGCAGTTCTTC. The complete variable domain, with remaining parts taken from reference TRBV7-9 and TRBJ2-1, reads DTGVSQNPRHKITKRGQNVTFRCDPISEHNRLYWYRQTLGQGPEFLTYFQNEAQLEKSRLLSDRFSAERPKGSFSTLEIQRTEQGDSAMYLCASLLAGGWSEQFFGPGTRLTVL.

The genes are TRBV6-5 and TRBJ1-1, with D maybe TRBD1 (5 bases). CDR1 and CDR2 (germline): MNHEY, SVGAGI. V lost 2 bases, J lost 0 bases, and 10 bases lay in between. This CDR3 region has 15 residues. The DNA of the CDR3 is TGTGCCAGCAGTTACGCCGGACACATGAACACTGAAGCTTTCTTT. The encoded protein is CASSYAGHMNTEAFF.

This clone was recorded only once. The V call is TRBV2, the J call TRBJ2-5; 7 bases line up with TRBD1. Germline assignment: CDR1 SNHLY and CDR2 FYNNEI. With V trimmed by 7 bases and J by 6 bases, 8 bases remained unmatched. The CDR3 has 13 residues. In DNA, the CDR3 is TGTGCCAGCACGCAACAGGGGTTAAAGACCCAGTACTTC. It specifies CASTQQGLKTQYF. The full variable domain, its missing parts supplied by reference TRBV2 and TRBJ2-5, is EPEVTQTPSHQVTQMGQEVILRCVPISNHLYFYWYRQILGQKVEFLVSFYNNEISEKSEIFDDQFSVERPDGSNFTLKIRSTKLEDSAMYFCASTQQGLKTQYFGPGTRLLVL.

J is TRBJ1-5 and V is TRBV28, with D perhaps matching TRBD1 (5 bases). CDR3 length equals 13 residues. Germline V lookup: CDR1 MDHEN, CDR2 SYDVKM. V gave up 8 bases and J gave up 5 bases, with 13 bases separating them. The CDR3 DNA sequence: TGTGCCAGCGGGAGGGGCGGCTATCAGCCCCAGCATTTT. Its protein product is CASGRGGYQPQHF.

On this clone itself: The same CDR3 can be traced to other DNA sequences in this sample. The CDR3 DNA is TGTGCCAGCAGTTTGACAGCTAACTATGGCTACACCTTC. Its protein product is CASSLTANYGYTF. J is TRBJ1-2 and V is TRBV28; weak D call: TRBD1 (5 bases). V was pared by 3 bases and J by 0 bases, with 5 bases between. The CDR3 totals 13 residues. CDR1 is MDHEN, CDR2 SYDVKM, per germline.

The V call is TRBV18, the J call TRBJ2-7; TRBD1 aligns across 7 bases. Germline CDR1 is KGHSH and CDR2 is LQKENI. The J segment lost 1 base and the V segment lost 2 bases, leaving 5 bases of the junction unmatched. The CDR3 loop spans 15 amino acids. The CDR3 DNA follows: TGTGCCAGCTCACCATCCACAGGGGCTTCCTACGAGCAGTACTTC. It translates to CASSPSTGASYEQYF.

The chain couples TRBV7-6 to TRBJ2-6; weak D call: TRBD1 (6 bases). Per the germline V gene, CDR1 is SGHVS and CDR2 is FNYEAQ. The germline V and J ends were trimmed by 5 bases and 4 bases, with 21 bases remaining between them. CDR3 length equals 18 residues. The CDR3: CASSEHPGQGIGANVLTF. In DNA, the CDR3 is TGTGCCAGCAGCGAACACCCGGGCCAGGGGATCGGGGCCAACGTCCTGACTTTC.

The chain links TRBV18 to TRBJ1-2; no reliable D call. This CDR3 has 14 amino acids. CDR1 KGHSH and CDR2 LQKENI come from the germline V gene. V gave up 3 bases and J gave up 2 bases, with 10 bases separating them. This CDR3 reads CASSPRTENYGYTF. DNA for the CDR3: TGTGCCAGCTCACCCCGGACTGAGAACTATGGCTACACCTTC.

The chain uses TRBV7-2 and TRBJ1-2; D perhaps matches TRBD1 (6 bases). The V gene lost 2 bases and the J gene lost 7 bases, with 14 bases spanning the gap. The CDR3 consists of 14 residues. The germline CDR1 and CDR2 sequences are SGHTA and FQGNSA. The CDR3 reads CASSLTGQEGGYTF. The CDR3 DNA reads TGTGCCAGCAGCTTAACGGGACAAGAGGGTGGCTACACCTTC.

Notes on this clone: At the DNA level, this CDR3 is encoded by other sequences in the same sample as well. This chain connects TRBV4-2 to TRBJ1-2, with 10 bases that match TRBD1. The V gene's germline CDR1 is LGHNA and CDR2 YNFKEQ. V lost 4 bases to trimming and J lost 4 bases; unmatched junction nucleotides: 12. The CDR3 loop spans 17 amino acids. The CDR3 DNA follows: TGTGCCAGCAGCCCTGGAACCGGGACAGGGGTACGCTATGGCTACACCTTC. This sequence encodes CASSPGTGTGVRYGYTF.

J is TRBJ1-5 and V is TRBV6-4; D ambiguous. Germline CDR1 is MRHNA and CDR2 is SNTAGT. This CDR3 has 8 amino acids. The chain's CDR3 is CPSQPQHF. CDR3 DNA: TGTCCATCACAGCCCCAGCATTTT.

This clone was detected once. The chain links TRBV6-5 to TRBJ2-7; tentative D call: TRBD1 (5 bases). Trimming took off 2 bases at V and 3 bases at J, with 14 bases between the two ends. There are 15 residues in the CDR3. Germline V gives CDR1 MNHEY, CDR2 SVGAGI. In nucleotides, the CDR3 is TGTGCCAGCAGTTACGGGGCCCGCGGTGACTACGAGCAGTACTTC. This sequence encodes CASSYGARGDYEQYF.

V and J are TRBV5-1 and TRBJ2-7; D is uncertain. This CDR3 has 15 amino acids. Trimming stripped 0 bases from V and 2 bases from J, with 12 bases between. Germline CDR1 SGHRS, CDR2 YFSETQ. CDR3 region: CASSLGLGNTYEQYF. CDR3 coding DNA: TGCGCCAGCAGCTTGGGGCTAGGCAACACCTACGAGCAGTACTTC.